Described below is a single TCR beta chain sequence and its context. The antigen is undetermined. The data are from a study of T cell responses to AZD1222 COVID-19 vaccine. Here immunoSEQ multiplex PCR was the method, and the copy in TCRdb shows in-frame clones only, minus some. Here the sample spans about 75,000 clones, approximately 90% being singletons. This CDR3 contains 15 residues. Trimming pared 2 bases from V and 5 bases from J, leaving 13 bases between. The V gene's germline CDR1 is KGHSH and CDR2 LQKENI. Notes on the study in general: Mostly white British, mostly female donors; authors suggested clonal diversity may be underestimated. Nearly half of spike-specific TCRs reportedly target unmutated variant regions. When two AZD1222 doses had been given, Spike-specific TCR breadth and depth rose.

This clonotype originated in an adult who received the MenACWY meningococcal vaccine as a control. Sequencing used peripheral blood, obtained 28 days after the second dose of the MenACWY control vaccine. The V call is TRBV18, the J call TRBJ2-1; either TRBD1 or TRBD2 may fit D (6 bases each). CDR3 sequence reads: CASSPGGGGHNEQFF. The CDR3 nucleotides are TGTGCCAGCTCACCAGGAGGTGGGGGGCACAATGAGCAGTTCTTC.